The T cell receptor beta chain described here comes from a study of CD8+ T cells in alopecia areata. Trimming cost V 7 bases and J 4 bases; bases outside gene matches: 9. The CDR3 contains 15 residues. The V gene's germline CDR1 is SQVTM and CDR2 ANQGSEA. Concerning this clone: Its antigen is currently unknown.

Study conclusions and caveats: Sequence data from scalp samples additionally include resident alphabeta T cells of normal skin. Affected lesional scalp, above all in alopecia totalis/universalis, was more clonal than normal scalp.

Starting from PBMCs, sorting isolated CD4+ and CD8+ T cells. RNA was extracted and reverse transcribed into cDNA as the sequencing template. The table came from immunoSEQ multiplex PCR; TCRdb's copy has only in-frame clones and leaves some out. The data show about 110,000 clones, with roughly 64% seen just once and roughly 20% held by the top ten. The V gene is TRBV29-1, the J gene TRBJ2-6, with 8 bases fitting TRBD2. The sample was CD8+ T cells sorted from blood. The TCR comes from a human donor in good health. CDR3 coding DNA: TGCAGCGCCATCGGGGGGGCGCAAGGGGCCAACGTCCTGACTTTC. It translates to CSAIGGAQGANVLTF.